The source of this TCR beta chain is a study of cytomegalovirus exposure and HLA in healthy donors. PCR primers comprised 60 Vbeta and 13 Jbeta primers. TCRdb's copy holds only in-frame clones and misses some; the assay was immunoSEQ multiplex PCR. The data hold approximately 120,000 clones, with around 82% observed a single time. The germline CDR1 and CDR2 sequences are SGHDT and YYEEEE. The CDR3 totals 12 residues. In the case of this clone: The junction shows a germline mismatch at one end, possibly a read error.

The sequenced sample was PBMCs. This receptor was taken from a middle-aged man in good health and CMV-seronegative. The rearrangement uses TRBV5-6 and TRBJ2-7; the D gene is possibly TRBD1 (6 bases). The CDR3 is CASSLDQGKAHF. In DNA form, the CDR3 reads TGTGCCAGCAGCTTGGATCAGGGGAAGGCCCACTTC.